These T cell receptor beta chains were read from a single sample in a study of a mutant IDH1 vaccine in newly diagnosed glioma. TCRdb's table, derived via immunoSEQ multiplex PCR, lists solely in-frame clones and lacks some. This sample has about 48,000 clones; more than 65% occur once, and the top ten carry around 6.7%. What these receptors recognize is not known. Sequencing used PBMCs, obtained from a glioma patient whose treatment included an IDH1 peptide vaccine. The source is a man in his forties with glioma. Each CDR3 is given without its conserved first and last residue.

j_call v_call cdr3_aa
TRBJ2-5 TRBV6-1 ASSEDASGGGETQY
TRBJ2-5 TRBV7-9 ASSPGSAVQETQY
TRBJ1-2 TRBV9 ASSVEAGGVPYGYT
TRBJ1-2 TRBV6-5 ASTSGSYGYT
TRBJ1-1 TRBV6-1 ASKGQREAF
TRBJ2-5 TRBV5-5 ASSLWGGHQETQY
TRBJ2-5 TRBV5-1 ASSSGTGGYQETQY
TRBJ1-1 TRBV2 ASRTGVDTEAF
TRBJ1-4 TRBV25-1 ASSDDSPTNEKLF
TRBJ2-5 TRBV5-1 ASSLAAGGTLQETQY
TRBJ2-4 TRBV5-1 ASSLEGGARNIQY
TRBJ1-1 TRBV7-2 ASRRTSTNTEAF
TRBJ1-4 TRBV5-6 ASSLGRGGLF
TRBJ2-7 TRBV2 ASSDPRGRNEQY
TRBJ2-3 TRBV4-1 ASSLRAGEAGTQY
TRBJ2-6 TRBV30 AWSISGANVLT
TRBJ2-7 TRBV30 AWTRGGSSYEQY
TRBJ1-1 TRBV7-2 ASSLGGGGTEAF
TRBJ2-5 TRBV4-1 ASSQDWGGGQETQY
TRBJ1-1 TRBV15 ATSRETNTEAF
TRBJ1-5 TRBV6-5 ASRQDWARDQPQH
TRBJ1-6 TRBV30 AGRQGLNSPLH
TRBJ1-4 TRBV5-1 ASRTGANEKLF
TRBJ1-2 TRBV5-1 ASSLAAGGDGYT
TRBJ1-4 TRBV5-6 ASSFGQASTNEKLF
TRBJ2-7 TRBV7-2 ASSLVSYEQY
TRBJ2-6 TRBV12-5 ASGNPPGQGSGANVLT
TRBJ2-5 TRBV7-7 ASSLDPGQRETQY
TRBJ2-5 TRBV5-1 ASSPLGQETQY
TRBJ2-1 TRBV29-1 SVCPGGGWNEQF
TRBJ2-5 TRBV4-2 ASSQLGTSGGVLETQY
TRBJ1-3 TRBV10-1 ASSRTAGNTIY
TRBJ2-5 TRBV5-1 ASSSSGGNDGTQY
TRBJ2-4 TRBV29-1 SVVQGLAKNIQY
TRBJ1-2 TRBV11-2 ASSATDTGYT
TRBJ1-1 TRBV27 ASRRVGASTEAF
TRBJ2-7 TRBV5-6 ASSRALRDVTYEQY
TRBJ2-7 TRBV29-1 SVEDPSREQY
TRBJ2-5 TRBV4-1 ASSQAGLETQY
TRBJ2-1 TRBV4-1 ASSHLNEQF
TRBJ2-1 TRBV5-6 ASSSPTGYNYNEQF
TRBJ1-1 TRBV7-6 ASSLSVQGAEAF
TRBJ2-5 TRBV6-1 ASSEGQPRGETQY
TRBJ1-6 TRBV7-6 ASSSGGDPSSPLH
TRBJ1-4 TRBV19 ASTGRGGPNLEKLF
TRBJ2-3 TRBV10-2 ASGDSGGASDTQY
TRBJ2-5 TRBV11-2 ASSGQVQETQY
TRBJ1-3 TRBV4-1 ASSQVPTGNTIY
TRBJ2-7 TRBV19 ATTAQGGTQSEQY